The T cell receptor (beta chain) described here comes from a study of OX40 agonist ivuxolimab in advanced cancers. The study in broad terms: Ivuxolimab was a fully human IgG2 agonistic monoclonal antibody targeting the costimulatory receptor OX40 (CD134). A male proportion of around 80% and a mean age of about 60 years, ranging from roughly 23 to 90, were recorded for the dose-escalation cohort. Intravenous ivuxolimab was administered to patients every 2 weeks at six dose levels: 0.01, 0.1, 0.3, 1.5, 3 and 10 mg/kg. Patients were allowed to have had prior anti-PD-1, anti-PD-L1 or anti-CTLA-4 therapy, and 30% to 40% of the dose-escalation patients had previously received checkpoint inhibitors. Partial responses were achieved by three dose-escalation patients, of whom one had hepatocellular carcinoma and two had cutaneous melanoma. The purpose of peripheral TCRbeta sequencing was to test whether ivuxolimab changed TCR sequence diversity and led to clonal T-cell expansion. Of the approximately 53 patients in dose escalation, about 19 had hepatocellular carcinoma, some 15 had melanoma, 9 had renal cell carcinoma and 9 had head and neck cancer. The paper describes the monotherapy dose-escalation part (N of about 52 patients) of the phase I trial of ivuxolimab.

The trial excluded patients who had a history of autoimmune disease or who were on systemic immunosuppression. Peripheral blood for TCR sequencing was collected from all dose cohorts at baseline, on cycle 4 day 1, and on cycle 7 day 1. The samples were taken from a phase I, first-in-human, multicenter, open-label dose-escalation trial of ivuxolimab. The trial enrolled adults with locally advanced or metastatic head and neck squamous cell, hepatocellular, melanoma or renal cell carcinoma. Before TCR sequencing, CD4+ and CD8+ T cells were separately sorted from peripheral blood. Broad study findings and their caveats: Low levels of normalized T-cell clonal expansion were also seen in some patients who did not respond. Which antigens the clonally expanded peripheral T cells were specific for was not determined. In the 0.1-3.0 mg/kg groups, partial responders had among the lowest normalized peripheral clonal expansion, particularly in CD8+ T cells. After ivuxolimab, CD8+ T cells had more expanded clones than CD4+ T cells on average. At doses from 0.1 to 3.0 mg/kg, clonal expansion was seen in both CD4+ and CD8+ blood T cells between baseline and week 6.

Genomic DNA was extracted from sorted cells for sequencing of the TCRbeta CDR3 region. TCRbeta CDR3 regions were sequenced using the immunoSEQ Assay. TCRdb carries this immuneACCESS record with in-frame sequences only. Its versions omit some clonotypes, under half of them owing to an unresolved V gene in the studies checked, with the rest unexplained. The sample has tens of thousands of clones on record, 86% of them singletons. The ten largest account for under 0.7% of the sample. From a lookup of the germline V gene, CDR1 and CDR2 are SGHVS and FNYEAQ. Counted from cysteine to phenylalanine, this CDR3 has 14 amino acids. CDR3 DNA only is kept here, 42 bases in frame from base 1. Trimming leaves V shorter by 2 bases and J shorter by 5 bases, with the junction holding 3 bases beyond the gene matches. Concerning this clone: Its recognized antigen is unknown. Per-base quality was not reported, and no clone a single base away is much larger than it.

The chain is encoded by TRBV7-6 joined to TRBJ1-5; 7 nucleotides in the junction match TRBD1. The sequence was collected from an adult with an advanced solid tumor such as melanoma, head and neck, liver or kidney cancer. Sample: CD4+ or CD8+ T cells sorted from blood, taken in a trial of the OX40 agonist ivuxolimab. CDR3 protein: CASSLYRGDQPQHF. Read as DNA, the sequence is TGTGCCAGCAGCTTATACAGGGGAGATCAGCCCCAGCATTTT. The CDR3, completed at both ends by the reference TRBV7-6 and TRBJ1-5 genes, gives the full variable domain GAGVSQSPRYKVTKRGQDVALRCDPISGHVSLYWYRQALGQGPEFLTYFNYEAQQDKSGLPNDRFSAERPEGSISTLTIQRTEQRDSAMYRCASSLYRGDQPQHFGDGTRLSIL.